This T cell receptor (beta chain) comes out of a study of cytomegalovirus exposure and HLA in healthy donors. Looking at the study overall: Membership in the Caucasian-associated ancestry cluster was found for 81% of 350 to 450 genotyped donors.

The CDR3 consists of 17 residues. Germline V gene lookup returns CDR1 LGHNA and CDR2 YNFKEQ. The V end was cut by 4 bases, the J end by 3 bases, with 22 bases between. 60 Vbeta and 13 Jbeta primers were used in PCR. The repertoire was sequenced with immunoSEQ multiplex PCR; TCRdb's copy has only in-frame clones and lacks some. This table has under 200,000 clones, approximately 77% appearing once. This sequence joins TRBV4-2 and TRBJ2-7; no reliable D call. The clonotype comes from a male donor in good health and CMV-seropositive. Sequencing was carried out using PBMCs. This chain's CDR3 is CASSLLPEARGNYEQYF. The CDR3 DNA is TGTGCCAGCAGCCTACTCCCAGAGGCCCGCGGAAACTACGAGCAGTACTTC.